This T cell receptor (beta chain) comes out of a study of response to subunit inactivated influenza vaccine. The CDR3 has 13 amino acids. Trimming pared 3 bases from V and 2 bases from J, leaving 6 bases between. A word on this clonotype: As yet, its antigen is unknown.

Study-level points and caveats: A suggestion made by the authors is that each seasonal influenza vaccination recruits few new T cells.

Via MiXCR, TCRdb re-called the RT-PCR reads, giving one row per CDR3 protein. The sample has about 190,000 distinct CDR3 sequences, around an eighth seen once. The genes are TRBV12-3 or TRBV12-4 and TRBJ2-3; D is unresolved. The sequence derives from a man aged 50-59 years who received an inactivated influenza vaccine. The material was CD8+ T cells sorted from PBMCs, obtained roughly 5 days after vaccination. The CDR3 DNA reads TGTGCCAGCAGTTTCGGGTTCACAGATACGCAGTATTTT. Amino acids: CASSFGFTDTQYF.